This T cell receptor (beta chain) was captured by sequencing in a study of graft-versus-host responses after intestinal transplantation. Worth noting for this clone: No antigen is known for it.

Method: immunoSEQ multiplex PCR; TCRdb's copy keeps in-frame clones and lacks some. The sample holds approximately 110,000 clones, approximately 93% seen once. This receptor was obtained from a human donor who was the organ donor for an intestinal transplant. The sample here was unstimulated CD8+ T cells sorted from spleen or lymph node cells, taken before transplant.

CDR3 coding DNA: TGTGCCAGCAGCTTGGACAGGCCGTTAGGAGAGCAGTACTTC. It codes for CASSLDRPLGEQYF. V is TRBV5-5 and J is TRBJ2-7; D is possibly TRBD1 (5 bases). The CDR3 covers 14 residues. CDR1 SGHKS and CDR2 YYEKEE come from the germline V gene (reference sequence). Deletions cut 0 bases from V and 7 bases from J, with 14 bases between.